The next 6 T cell receptor beta chains were all read from a single sample in a study of T cells after somatic rescue of genetic block. The data were produced by immunoSEQ multiplex PCR, yet TCRdb's version contains in-frame clones alone and is incomplete. This sample has roughly 120,000 clones; under 95% occur once, and the top ten carry approximately 1.3%. Sample: peripheral blood mononuclear cells (PBMCs). These receptors were taken from a woman aged 18 to 35.

The V call is TRBV5-1, the J call TRBJ1-4; 8 bases are shared with TRBD1. The V and J ends lost 1 base and 4 bases, in that order; junction bases with no gene match: 3. This CDR3 spans 15 amino acids. Germline V gene data show CDR1 as SGHRS and CDR2 as YFSETQ. The chain's CDR3 is CASSLRGQVNEKLFF. In DNA form, the CDR3 reads TGCGCCAGCAGCTTGAGGGGACAGGTTAATGAAAAACTGTTTTTT.

CDR3: CASGRTSGNQETQYF. CDR3 bases: TGTGCCAGCGGTCGGACTAGCGGCAACCAAGAGACCCAGTACTTC. V usage is TRBV2 and J usage is TRBJ2-5, with 10 positions matching TRBD2. V gave up 8 bases and J gave up 0 bases; unmatched junction bases: 6. The length of the CDR3 is 15 residues. Germline V gene lookup returns CDR1 SNHLY and CDR2 FYNNEI.

V and J are TRBV10-3 and TRBJ2-7; TRBD1 is a possible D gene (6 bases). The CDR3 has 13 residues. Germline assignment: CDR1 ENHRY and CDR2 SYGVKD. V gave up 8 bases and J gave up 0 bases, with 11 bases separating them. The CDR3 region has the DNA TGTGCCATCCGAGGGGGAGTCTCCTACGAGCAGTACTTC. Its protein is CAIRGGVSYEQYF.

This rearrangement joins TRBV4-2 to TRBJ1-2, with TRBD1 matching over 9 bases. Germline V gives CDR1 LGHNA, CDR2 YNFKEQ. J lost 3 bases, V lost 0 bases, and 2 bases had no gene match. The CDR3 consists of 15 residues. CDR3 protein: CASSQEQGADYGYTF. The CDR3 nucleotides are TGTGCCAGCAGCCAAGAACAGGGGGCCGACTATGGCTACACCTTC.

The chain employs TRBV5-1 and TRBJ2-5; no clear D. The CDR3 contains 13 residues. Germline V gives CDR1 SGHRS, CDR2 YFSETQ. Trimming shortened V by 1 base and J by 4 bases, and 8 bases separated the two germline ends. The CDR3 is CASSLIQRETQYF. CDR3 in DNA: TGCGCCAGCAGCTTGATTCAGCGAGAGACCCAGTACTTC. The full variable domain, its missing parts supplied by reference TRBV5-1 and TRBJ2-5, is KAGVTQTPRYLIKTRGQQVTLSCSPISGHRSVSWYQQTPGQGLQFLFEYFSETQRNKGNFPGRFSGRQFSNSRSEMNVSTLELGDSALYLCASSLIQRETQYFGPGTRLLVL.

The rearrangement uses TRBV7-3 and TRBJ2-1, with D perhaps being TRBD1 or TRBD2 (6 bases each). The CDR3 spans 15 residues. Trimming took off 2 bases at V and 4 bases at J, with 12 bases between the two ends. The germline gives CDR1 SGHTA, CDR2 FQGTGA. CDR3 coding DNA: TGTGCCAGCAGCTTAGACGGGGGCTCTTACAATGAGCAGTTCTTC. It codes for CASSLDGGSYNEQFF.